This entry features one TCR beta chain sequence. The record originates from a study of OX40 agonist ivuxolimab in advanced cancers. Only in-frame clones appear in the TCRdb table, and some are missing; sequencing was by immunoSEQ multiplex PCR. The sample has 90,000 to 120,000 clones; 90% are singletons. CDR3 size: 15 residues. Trimming shortened V by 0 bases and J by 0 bases, and 9 bases separated the two germline ends. Looked up from germline, CDR1 is SGHRS and CDR2 is YFSETQ. The specimen was CD4+ or CD8+ T cells sorted from blood, collected in a trial of the OX40 agonist ivuxolimab. The chain uses TRBV5-1 and TRBJ1-1; D gene unclear. The sequence was obtained from an adult with an advanced solid tumor such as melanoma, head and neck, liver or kidney cancer. The CDR3, as DNA: TGCGCCAGCAGCTTGGTTGGACTGATGAACACTGAAGCTTTCTTT. Translating it yields CASSLVGLMNTEAFF.